This TCR beta chain was recorded in a study of regulatory T cells in long-lasting Graves disease (dated by TCRdb to the early 2020s). Study-wide context: Persistent Graves' disease meant more than 5 years of antithyroid drug treatment with TSH receptor autoantibodies that stayed positive. This study used TCR sequencing and RNA sequencing of peripheral blood to compare persistent Graves' disease patients against newly diagnosed Graves' disease patients. The study was conducted in China and was registered as a clinical trial. A total of around 35 samples underwent TCR sequencing, from about 13 patients with persistent Graves' disease and 20 patients with newly diagnosed Graves' disease. In the clinical cohort, patients with persistent Graves' disease had used antithyroid drugs for an average of about 10.3 years.

To prepare the library, multiplex PCR was applied. TCRdb names Illumina HiSeq 4000 as the instrument used. CDR3 regions were amplified by Arm-PCR with iRepertoire HTBI primers to construct TCR beta libraries. PCR products were gel purified before sequencing. The paper's data handling went like this. Across samples, 55 to 80 TRBV and roughly 15 TRBJ segments were identified and used for gene usage analysis of CDR3 amino acid clonotypes. COPE and FqMerger were used to merge the filtered high-quality paired reads into contigs. BLAST was used to align contigs to IMGT TRBV, TRBD and TRBJ reference genes, with CDR3 defined following IMGT. Highly expanded clones were defined as clonotypes with a frequency above 0.1%. Shannon entropy served as the measure of repertoire diversity, while the Gini coefficient captured V-J evenness. A clonotype was considered public if more than one individual shared it. TCRdb reprocessing: public reads trimmed at Q25 with fastp, clones called with MiXCR, in-frame beta chains kept. CDR3 protein duplicates are merged, each entry listing the most common genes and DNA. V and J calls and clone size were set by TCRdb, not the authors. For this sample there are about 430,000 distinct CDR3 sequences; around 20% appear just once. Roughly an eighth of the sample comes from the top ten.

Results the study describes overall, beyond this receptor: Peripheral blood alone was examined, since thyroid tissue, which constituted the primary lesion, could not be accessed. Compared with newly diagnosed patients, patients with persistent Graves' disease had lower TCR Shannon entropy and fewer highly expanded clones, which suggests clonal expansion. TRBV28, TRBJ1-2 and TRBJ2-5 were preferentially used in persistent disease, while TRBV20-1 and TRBJ2-1 were favored in newly diagnosed disease. A larger number of public clonotypes was shared among persistent patients (about 2,700) than among newly diagnosed patients (more than 850). The small sample size was acknowledged by the authors as a limitation that may reduce accuracy. Only the TCR beta chain was sequenced and analyzed.

Explained via the paper, the time point label denotes: persistent/refractory GD, antithyroid drugs over 5 years with positive TRAb. For both TCR sequencing and RNA sequencing, RNA was extracted from PBMCs using TRIzol. The diagnosis of Graves' disease followed American Thyroid Association guidelines. The patients came from an endocrinology department in Xi'an, China. From each patient, approximately 9.9 milliliters of peripheral blood was collected into an EDTA anticoagulant tube. Ficoll Paque Plus density gradient separation was used to isolate PBMCs, and no further T cell sorting was performed. An Agilent 2100 Bioanalyzer and agarose gel were used to assess RNA quality, and a NanoDrop 2000 was used to measure RNA concentration. The table lists this clonotype with a few counts. It has no known antigen specificity. Base-call qualities are not available, and no considerably larger clone is one nucleotide away.

The germline V gene (reference sequence) sets CDR1 to PRHDT and CDR2 to FYEKMQ. Germline trimming: 5 bases from V, 7 bases from J; junction bases outside gene matches: 11. Reading from cysteine to phenylalanine, the CDR3 counts 15 amino acids. Only the CDR3 part of the read is kept: 45 bases, read in frame from the first base. The source of this sequence is a female donor with Graves disease. The chain is encoded by TRBV13 joined to TRBJ2-1; 7 bases in the middle match TRBD2. The source was peripheral blood mononuclear cells (PBMCs), collected when the disease was refractory, from a patient treated with antithyroid drugs. The nucleotides are TGTGCCAGCAGCATCACCGGGAGGACACCTAATGAGCAGTTCTTC. This encodes CASSITGRTPNEQFF. Full variable domain (CDR3 extended with the reference TRBV13 and TRBJ2-1 proteins): AAGVIQSPRHLIKEKRETATLKCYPIPRHDTVYWYQQGPGQDPQFLISFYEKMQSDKGSIPDRFSAQQFSDYHSELNMSSLELGDSALYFCASSITGRTPNEQFFGPGTRLTVL.